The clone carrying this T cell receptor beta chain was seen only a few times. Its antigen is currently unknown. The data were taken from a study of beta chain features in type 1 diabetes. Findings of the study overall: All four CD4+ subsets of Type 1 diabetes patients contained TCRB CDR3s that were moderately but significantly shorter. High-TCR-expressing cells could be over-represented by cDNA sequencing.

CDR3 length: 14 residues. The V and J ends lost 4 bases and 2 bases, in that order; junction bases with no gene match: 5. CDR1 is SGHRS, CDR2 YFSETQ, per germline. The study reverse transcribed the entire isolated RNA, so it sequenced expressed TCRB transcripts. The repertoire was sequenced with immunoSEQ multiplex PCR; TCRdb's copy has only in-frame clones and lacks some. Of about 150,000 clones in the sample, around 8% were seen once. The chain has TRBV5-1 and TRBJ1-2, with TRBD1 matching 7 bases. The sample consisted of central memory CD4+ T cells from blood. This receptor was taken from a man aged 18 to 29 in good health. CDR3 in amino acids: CASSIGTANYGYTF. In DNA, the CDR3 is TGCGCCAGCAGCATAGGGACAGCAAACTATGGCTACACCTTC.